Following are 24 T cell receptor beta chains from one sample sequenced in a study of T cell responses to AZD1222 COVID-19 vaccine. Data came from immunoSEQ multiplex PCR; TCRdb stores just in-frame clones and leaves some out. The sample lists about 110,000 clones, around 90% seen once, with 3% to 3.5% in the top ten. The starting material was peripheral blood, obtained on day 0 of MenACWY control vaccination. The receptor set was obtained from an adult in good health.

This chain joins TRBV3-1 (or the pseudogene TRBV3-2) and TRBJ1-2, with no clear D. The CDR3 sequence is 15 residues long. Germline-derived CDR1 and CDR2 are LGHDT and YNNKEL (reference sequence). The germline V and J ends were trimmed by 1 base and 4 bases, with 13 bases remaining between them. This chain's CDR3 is CASSQGSWAFYGYTF. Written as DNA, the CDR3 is TGTGCCAGCAGCCAAGGGTCATGGGCGTTCTATGGCTACACCTTC.

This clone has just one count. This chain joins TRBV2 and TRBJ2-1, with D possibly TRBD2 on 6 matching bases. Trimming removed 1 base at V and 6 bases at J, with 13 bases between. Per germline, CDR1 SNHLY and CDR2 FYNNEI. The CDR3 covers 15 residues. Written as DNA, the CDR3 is TGTGCCAGCAGTGAAGATAGCGGCAGCTTCAATGAGCAGTTCTTC. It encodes CASSEDSGSFNEQFF.

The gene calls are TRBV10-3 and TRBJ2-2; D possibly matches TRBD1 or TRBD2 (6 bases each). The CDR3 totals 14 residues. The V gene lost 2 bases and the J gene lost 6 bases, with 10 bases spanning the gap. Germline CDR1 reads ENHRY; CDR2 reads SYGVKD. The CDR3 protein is CAISEVGGPGELFF. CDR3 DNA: TGTGCCATCAGTGAGGTTGGGGGGCCCGGGGAGCTGTTTTTT.

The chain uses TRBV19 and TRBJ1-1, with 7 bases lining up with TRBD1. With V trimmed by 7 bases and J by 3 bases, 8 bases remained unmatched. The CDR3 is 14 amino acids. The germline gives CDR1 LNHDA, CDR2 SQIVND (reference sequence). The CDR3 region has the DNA TGTGCCAGTACCATGGGACAGTATCACACTGAAGCTTTCTTT. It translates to CASTMGQYHTEAFF.

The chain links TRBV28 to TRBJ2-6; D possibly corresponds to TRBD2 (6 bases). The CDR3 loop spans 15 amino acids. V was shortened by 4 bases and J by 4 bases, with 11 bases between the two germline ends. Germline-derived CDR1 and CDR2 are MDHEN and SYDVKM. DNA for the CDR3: TGTGCCAGCAGTTGGAGGGACGCCGGGGCCAACGTCCTGACTTTC. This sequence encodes CASSWRDAGANVLTF.

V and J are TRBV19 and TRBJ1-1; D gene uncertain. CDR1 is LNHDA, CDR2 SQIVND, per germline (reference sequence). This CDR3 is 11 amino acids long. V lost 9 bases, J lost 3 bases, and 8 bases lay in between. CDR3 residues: CASQSYTEAFF. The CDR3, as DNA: TGTGCCAGCCAAAGTTACACTGAAGCTTTCTTT.

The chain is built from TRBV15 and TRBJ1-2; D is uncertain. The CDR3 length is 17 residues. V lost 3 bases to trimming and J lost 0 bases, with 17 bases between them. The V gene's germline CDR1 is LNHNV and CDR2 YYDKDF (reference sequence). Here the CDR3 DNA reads TGTGCCACCAGCAGCACTATTAGTGAGAGAGCTAACTATGGCTACACCTTC. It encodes CATSSTISERANYGYTF.

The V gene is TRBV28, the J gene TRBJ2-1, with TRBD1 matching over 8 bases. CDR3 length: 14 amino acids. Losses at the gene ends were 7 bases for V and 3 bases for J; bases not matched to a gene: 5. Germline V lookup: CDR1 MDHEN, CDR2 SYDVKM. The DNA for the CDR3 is TGTGCCAGCACCGGGACAGGTTTCTACAATGAGCAGTTCTTC. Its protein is CASTGTGFYNEQFF.

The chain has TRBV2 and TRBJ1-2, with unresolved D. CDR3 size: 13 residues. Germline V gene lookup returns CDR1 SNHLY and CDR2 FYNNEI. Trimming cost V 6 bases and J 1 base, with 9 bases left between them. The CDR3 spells CASSARGNYGYTF. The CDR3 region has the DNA TGTGCCAGCAGCGCCAGAGGTAACTATGGCTACACCTTC.

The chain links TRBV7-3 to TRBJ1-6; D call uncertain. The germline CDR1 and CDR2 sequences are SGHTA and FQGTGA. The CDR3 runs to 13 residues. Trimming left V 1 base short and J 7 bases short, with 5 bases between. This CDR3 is CASSLNRNSPLHF. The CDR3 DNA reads TGTGCCAGCAGCTTAAATAGGAATTCACCCCTCCACTTT.

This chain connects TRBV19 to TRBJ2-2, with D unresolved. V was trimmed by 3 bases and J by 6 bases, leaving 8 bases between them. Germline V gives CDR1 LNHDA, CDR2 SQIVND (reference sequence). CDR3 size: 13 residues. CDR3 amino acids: CASSMGYPGELFF. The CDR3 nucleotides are TGTGCCAGTAGTATGGGGTATCCCGGGGAGCTGTTTTTT.

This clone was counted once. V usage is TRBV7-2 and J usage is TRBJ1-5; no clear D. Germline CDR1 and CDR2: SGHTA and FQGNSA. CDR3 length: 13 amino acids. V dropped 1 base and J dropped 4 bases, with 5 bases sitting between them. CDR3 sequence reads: CASSLVGNQPQHF. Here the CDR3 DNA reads TGTGCCAGCAGCTTAGTTGGGAATCAGCCCCAGCATTTT.

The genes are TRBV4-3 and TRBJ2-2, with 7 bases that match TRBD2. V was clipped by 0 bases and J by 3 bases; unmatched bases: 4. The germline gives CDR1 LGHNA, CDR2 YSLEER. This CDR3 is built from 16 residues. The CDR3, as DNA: TGCGCCAGCAGCCAAGAAAGCGGGGCCCACACCGGGGAGCTGTTTTTT. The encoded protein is CASSQESGAHTGELFF.

CDR3 nucleotides: TGTGCCAGCTCACCCCCGGGGTTCGCCACAGATACGCAGTATTTT. It codes for CASSPPGFATDTQYF. This sequence joins TRBV18 and TRBJ2-3; TRBD2 is a possible D gene (5 bases). The CDR3 is 15 residues long. V lost 3 bases and J lost 2, with 12 bases in between. Germline CDR1 is KGHSH and CDR2 is LQKENI. The variable domain in full, with the rest retrieved from reference TRBV18 and TRBJ2-3, is NAGVMQNPRHLVRRRGQEARLRCSPMKGHSHVYWYRQLPEEGLKFMVYLQKENIIDESGMPKERFSAEFPKEGPSILRIQQVVRGDSAAYFCASSPPGFATDTQYFGPGTRLTVL.

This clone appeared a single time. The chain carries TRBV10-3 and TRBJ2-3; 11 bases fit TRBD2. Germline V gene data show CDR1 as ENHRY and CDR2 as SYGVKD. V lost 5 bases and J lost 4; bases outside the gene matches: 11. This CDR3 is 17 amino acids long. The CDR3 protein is CAISPSISGGAADTQYF. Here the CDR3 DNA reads TGTGCCATCAGTCCCTCGATTAGCGGGGGGGCGGCAGATACGCAGTATTTT.

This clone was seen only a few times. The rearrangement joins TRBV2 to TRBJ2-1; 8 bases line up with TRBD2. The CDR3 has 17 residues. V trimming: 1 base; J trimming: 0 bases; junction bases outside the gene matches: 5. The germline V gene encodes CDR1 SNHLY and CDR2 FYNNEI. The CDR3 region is CASSEESGRTSYNEQFF. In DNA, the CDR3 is TGTGCCAGCAGTGAAGAAAGCGGGAGAACCTCCTACAATGAGCAGTTCTTC.

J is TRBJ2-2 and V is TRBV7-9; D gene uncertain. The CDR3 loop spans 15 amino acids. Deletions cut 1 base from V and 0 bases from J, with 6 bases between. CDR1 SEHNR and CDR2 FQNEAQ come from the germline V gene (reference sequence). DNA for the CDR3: TGTGCCAGCAGCTTAGTGTCCCCGAACACCGGGGAGCTGTTTTTT. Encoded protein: CASSLVSPNTGELFF.

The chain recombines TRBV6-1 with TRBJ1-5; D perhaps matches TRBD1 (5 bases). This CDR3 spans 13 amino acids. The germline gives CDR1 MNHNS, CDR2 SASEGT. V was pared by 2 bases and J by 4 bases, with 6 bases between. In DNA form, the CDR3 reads TGTGCCAGCAGTGAACGACAGAATCAGCCCCAGCATTTT. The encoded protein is CASSERQNQPQHF.

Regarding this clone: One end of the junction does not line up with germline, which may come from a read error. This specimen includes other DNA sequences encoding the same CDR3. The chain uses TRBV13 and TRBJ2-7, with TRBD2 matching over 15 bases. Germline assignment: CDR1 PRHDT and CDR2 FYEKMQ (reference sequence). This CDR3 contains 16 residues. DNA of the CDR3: TGTGCCAGCAGCTTCGGGACTAGCGGGGGGAGCTACGAACAGTACTTC. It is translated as CASSFGTSGGSYEQYF.

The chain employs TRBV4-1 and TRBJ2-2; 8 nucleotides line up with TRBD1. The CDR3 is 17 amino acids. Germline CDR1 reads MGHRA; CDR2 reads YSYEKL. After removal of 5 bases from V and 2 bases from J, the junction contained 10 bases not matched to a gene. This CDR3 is CASSIPDRGRNTGELFF. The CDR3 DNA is TGCGCCAGCAGCATACCAGACAGGGGCAGAAACACCGGGGAGCTGTTTTTT.

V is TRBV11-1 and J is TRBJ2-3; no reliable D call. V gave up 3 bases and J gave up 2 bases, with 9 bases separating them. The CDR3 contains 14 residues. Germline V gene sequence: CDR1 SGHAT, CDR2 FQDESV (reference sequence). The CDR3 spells CASSLDRSTDTQYF. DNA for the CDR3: TGTGCCAGCAGCTTGGATAGGTCCACAGATACGCAGTATTTT.

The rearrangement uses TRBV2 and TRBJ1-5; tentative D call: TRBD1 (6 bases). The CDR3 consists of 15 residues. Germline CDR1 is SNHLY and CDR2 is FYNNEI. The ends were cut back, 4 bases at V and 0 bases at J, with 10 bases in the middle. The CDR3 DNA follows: TGTGCCAGCAGTGTGGGACAAGTTAGCAATCAGCCCCAGCATTTT. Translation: CASSVGQVSNQPQHF.

CDR3 in DNA: TGTGCCAGCAGGTGCAAGGGGCAACCCCAGCATTTT. As protein: CASRCKGQPQHF. The rearrangement joins TRBV3-1 (or the pseudogene TRBV3-2) to TRBJ1-5; D is possibly TRBD1 (5 bases). Trimming removed 6 bases from V and 10 bases from J, with 13 bases in between. The CDR3 runs 12 residues. Germline loops: CDR1 LGHDT, CDR2 YNNKEL (reference sequence).

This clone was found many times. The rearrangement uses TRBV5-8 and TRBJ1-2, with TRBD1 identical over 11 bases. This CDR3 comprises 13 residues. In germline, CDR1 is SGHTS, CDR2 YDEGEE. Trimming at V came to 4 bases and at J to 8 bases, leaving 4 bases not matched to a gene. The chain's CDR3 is CASSRGQGDGYTF. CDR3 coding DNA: TGTGCCAGCAGCCGGGGACAGGGGGACGGCTACACCTTC. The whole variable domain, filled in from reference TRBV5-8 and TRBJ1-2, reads EAGVTQSPTHLIKTRGQQATLRCSPISGHTSVYWYQQALGLGLQFLLWYDEGEERNRGNFPPRFSGRQFPNYSSELNVNALELEDSALYLCASSRGQGDGYTFGSGTRLTVV.